The 16 T cell receptor beta chains below all came from one sample that was sequenced in a study of cytomegalovirus exposure and HLA in healthy donors. This PCR relied on a set of 60 Vbeta primers and 13 Jbeta primers. TCRdb's table, derived via immunoSEQ multiplex PCR, lists solely in-frame clones and lacks some. The sample carries about 200,000 clones, about 13% recorded once. Sequencing used PBMCs. These receptors were taken from a man between 45 and 60 years old in good health and CMV-seropositive.

Turning to this clone: One end of the junction fails to match germline, which may point to a read error. The chain uses TRBV9 and TRBJ2-1; 12 nucleotides align to TRBD2. Germline assignment: CDR1 SGDLS and CDR2 YYNGEE. The CDR3 extends over 13 amino acids. CDR3 sequence: CASSVDLAGGLLF. DNA for the CDR3: TGTGCCAGCAGCGTAGATCTAGCGGGGGGGCTACTCTTC. The full variable domain, in which reference TRBV9 and TRBJ2-1 provide the parts outside the CDR3, is DSGVTQTPKHLITATGQRVTLRCSPRSGDLSVYWYQQSLDQGLQFLIQYYNGEERAKGNILERFSAQQFPDLHSELNLSSLELGDSALYFCASSVDLAGGLLFGPGTRLTVL.

The sample holds a few counts of this clone. This rearrangement joins TRBV4-2 to TRBJ1-2; 7 nucleotides match TRBD1. The V gene's germline CDR1 is LGHNA and CDR2 YNFKEQ. CDR3 length: 14 amino acids. V lost 4 bases to trimming and J lost 7 bases; unmatched junction nucleotides: 9. The CDR3 region has the DNA TGTGCCAGCAGCCCTCGTCAGGGGGTGAGTGGCTACACCTTC. It translates to CASSPRQGVSGYTF.

V is TRBV7-6 and J is TRBJ1-6; 11 bases align to TRBD1. CDR3 length: 14 residues. Trimming took 5 bases from V and 7 from J; bases not matched to a gene: 1. Germline assignment: CDR1 SGHVS and CDR2 FNYEAQ. CDR3 loop: CASSRDRGNSPLHF. Here the CDR3 DNA reads TGTGCCAGCAGCCGGGACAGGGGGAATTCACCCCTCCACTTT.

The J gene is TRBJ2-5, the V gene TRBV27, with a possible D match to TRBD1 (5 bases). With the DNA end fitting TRBJ2-7 better, the J assignment may be wrong. This CDR3 is 15 amino acids long. Germline V CDR1 and CDR2: MNHEY, SMNVEV (reference sequence). In DNA, the CDR3 is TGTGCCAGCAGTCTTAGACACAGGAGCTCCTACGAGCAGTACTTC. Translated, it gives CASSLRHRSSYEQYF.

This clone turned up a few times. The CDR3 is CAFTGGPKRDTEAFF. As DNA, the CDR3 is TGTGCCTTTACAGGGGGTCCGAAAAGGGACACTGAAGCTTTCTTT. V is TRBV30 and J is TRBJ1-1; 8 bases fit TRBD1. CDR3 length: 15 amino acids. Germline V gene lookup returns CDR1 GTSNPN and CDR2 SVGIG (reference sequence). The junction had 13 bases not matched to a gene; V was cut back by 7 bases and J by 3 bases.

The rearrangement links TRBV15 to TRBJ2-1, with D maybe TRBD2 (6 bases). The CDR3 extends over 15 amino acids. Trimming pared 0 bases from V and 10 bases from J, leaving 16 bases between. CDR1 and CDR2 from the germline V gene are LNHNV and YYDKDF (reference sequence). In DNA, the CDR3 is TGTGCCACCAGCAGAGACCGTGGGGGGTTAGGCGAGCAGTTCTTC. Translation gives CATSRDRGGLGEQFF.

This clone was seen a few times. The chain couples TRBV5-4 to TRBJ1-2; D remains unclear. Germline values: CDR1 SGHNT, CDR2 YYREEE (reference sequence). This CDR3 has 12 amino acids. Trimming pared 4 bases from V and 6 bases from J, leaving 10 bases between. The CDR3 region has the DNA TGTGCCAGCAGCATACGGACTGATGGCTACACCTTC. Amino acids: CASSIRTDGYTF.

This chain connects TRBV4-1 to TRBJ1-1, with D maybe TRBD1 (6 bases). V was trimmed by 0 bases and J by 7 bases, leaving 12 bases between them. The CDR3 loop spans 14 amino acids. CDR1 and CDR2 (germline): MGHRA, YSYEKL. CDR3 protein: CASSQDAQGYEAFF. CDR3 nucleotide sequence: TGCGCCAGCAGCCAAGATGCCCAGGGGTATGAAGCTTTCTTT.

This rearrangement joins TRBV27 to TRBJ1-2; 9 nucleotides agree with TRBD1. CDR1 is MNHEY and CDR2 is SMNVEV in the germline V gene (reference sequence). The CDR3 runs to 13 residues. V was clipped by 5 bases and J by 8 bases; unmatched bases: 6. CDR3 nucleotides: TGTGCCAGCAGTCCACAGGGGGCTCAGGGCTACACCTTC. Its protein is CASSPQGAQGYTF.

This clone has just a few counts. The chain uses TRBV7-3 and TRBJ1-2, with D possibly matching TRBD1 (5 bases). This CDR3 comprises 15 residues. Germline loops: CDR1 SGHTA, CDR2 FQGTGA. The germline V and J ends were trimmed by 5 bases and 0 bases, with 13 bases remaining between them. The CDR3 sequence is CASSLRGGANYGYTF. CDR3 DNA: TGTGCCAGCAGCCTCCGTGGGGGGGCTAACTATGGCTACACCTTC.

The chain joins TRBV5-1 to TRBJ2-3; 13 positions agree with TRBD2. There are 17 residues in the CDR3. The trim removed 0 bases at V and 5 bases at J, leaving 6 bases unmatched. CDR1 and CDR2 from the germline V gene are SGHRS and YFSETQ. The CDR3 is CASSLDTSGGAGDTQYF. The CDR3, as DNA: TGCGCCAGCAGCTTGGATACTAGCGGGGGGGCAGGAGATACGCAGTATTTT.

This clone was counted between two and nine times. This rearrangement joins TRBV10-3 to TRBJ2-5; D perhaps matches TRBD1 (5 bases). CDR1 is ENHRY, CDR2 SYGVKD, per germline. Trimming removed 0 bases from V and 2 bases from J, with 13 bases in between. This CDR3 is 16 amino acids long. The CDR3 sequence: CAISESIGQGQETQYF. In DNA, the CDR3 is TGTGCCATCAGTGAGTCGATAGGGCAGGGTCAAGAGACCCAGTACTTC.

This chain joins TRBV9 and TRBJ2-2, with TRBD1 matching 7 bases. The V segment lost 6 bases and the J segment 0 bases; nucleotides outside the gene matches: 11. This CDR3 comprises 17 residues. Germline values: CDR1 SGDLS, CDR2 YYNGEE. For the CDR3, the DNA is TGTGCCAGCATACCTAGGGGGCAGGAACCGAACACCGGGGAGCTGTTTTTT. Translating gives CASIPRGQEPNTGELFF.

J is TRBJ1-1 and V is TRBV9; TRBD1 aligns across 8 bases. There are 14 residues in the CDR3. Trimming at V came to 3 bases and at J to 0 bases, leaving 1 base not matched to a gene. Germline CDR1 and CDR2: SGDLS and YYNGEE. CDR3 bases: TGTGCCAGCAGCGAGGACAGGGTGAACACTGAAGCTTTCTTT. This encodes CASSEDRVNTEAFF.

As regards this clone: Its ends do not fully match the called genes, so a read error is possible. The J gene is TRBJ2-3, the V gene TRBV5-6; 11 bases match TRBD2. CDR3 length equals 16 residues. Germline CDR1 is SGHDT and CDR2 is YYEEEE. The chain's CDR3 is CASSLGLAGRTDTQYF. The CDR3 coding sequence is TGTGCCAGCAGCTTAGGACTAGCGGGTCGCACGGATACGCAGTATTTT.

The V gene is TRBV11-3, the J gene TRBJ2-7; D is perhaps TRBD1 (6 bases). The CDR3 spans 14 residues. Trimming shortened V by 3 bases and J by 3 bases, and 12 bases separated the two germline ends. The germline V gene has CDR1 SGHNT and CDR2 YENEEA. In DNA form, the CDR3 reads TGTGCCAGCAGCTTCACAGGGTCCTACTACGAGCAGTACTTC. This codes for CASSFTGSYYEQYF.